Following are 26 T cell receptor beta chains from one sample sequenced in a study of blood T cells in healthy people across ages (dated by TCRdb to 2014 to 2015). Libraries were made using 5' RACE. Sequencing relied on an Illumina HiSeq 2500. A second roughly 6 to 12 cycle PCR used a sample-barcoded 5' primer and a J-beta primer mix. TCRdb's own reprocessing of the public reads used fastp at Q25 and MiXCR and kept productive beta chains. Identical CDR3 proteins give one entry, which carries the most common genes and DNA. The table for this sample lists 850,000 or so distinct CDR3 sequences; roughly 26% of them were counted only once. 15% to 20% of the sample comes from the top ten. The sample taken for sequencing was blood. The source of these receptors is a woman at least 80 years old in good health.

This clonotype was counted many times. The rearrangement joins TRBV5-1 to TRBJ1-2; D possibly corresponds to TRBD1 (5 bases). Trimming stripped 3 bases from V and 8 bases from J, with 20 bases between. The length of the CDR3 is 15 residues. Germline V gives CDR1 SGHRS, CDR2 YFSETQ. The CDR3 protein is CASSSPTGTSTGYTF. DNA of the CDR3: TGCGCCAGCAGCTCGCCTACCGGGACCTCAACGGGCTACACCTTC.

This clonotype was counted a few times. The chain has TRBV7-2 and TRBJ1-2; 9 nucleotides align to TRBD1. In germline, CDR1 is SGHTA, CDR2 FQGNSA. Losses at the gene ends were 5 bases for V and 7 bases for J; bases not matched to a gene: 17. The CDR3 is 17 amino acids. The CDR3 spells CASSLQPAQGASGGYTF. The CDR3 DNA is TGTGCCAGCAGCCTACAACCGGCACAGGGGGCAAGTGGTGGCTACACCTTC. Combining the CDR3 with reference TRBV7-2 and TRBJ1-2 gives the whole variable domain GAGVSQSPSNKVTEKGKDVELRCDPISGHTALYWYRQSLGQGLEFLIYFQGNSAPDKSGLPSDRFSAERTGGSVSTLTIQRTQQEDSAVYLCASSLQPAQGASGGYTFGSGTRLTVV.

This clonotype was counted many times. V usage is TRBV6-5 and J usage is TRBJ2-4; TRBD1 matches 8 bases. The CDR3 consists of 15 residues. The J segment lost 6 bases and the V segment lost 5 bases, leaving 9 bases of the junction unmatched. The germline gives CDR1 MNHEY, CDR2 SVGAGI. The CDR3: CASSLSQGARNIQYF. CDR3 nucleotide sequence: TGTGCCAGCAGTCTCTCTCAGGGGGCGCGAAACATTCAGTACTTC.

This clonotype has just a few counts. A much larger clone lies a single base off, so this may be a read error. The chain couples TRBV6-2 or TRBV6-3 to TRBJ1-5; TRBD1 aligns across 7 bases. This CDR3 has 18 amino acids. Per germline, CDR1 MNHEY and CDR2 SVGEGT. Trimming cost V 7 bases and J 2 bases; bases outside gene matches: 17. CDR3 coding DNA: TGTGCCAGCAACTACAGGGGTTCGATTTCTTTGGGCAATCAGCCCCAGCATTTT. It is translated as CASNYRGSISLGNQPQHF.

The table lists this clonotype with a few counts. With a much larger clone just one base away, this may be a read error. The rearrangement links TRBV6-5 to TRBJ2-4; D possibly uses TRBD1 or TRBD2 (5 bases each). CDR1 and CDR2 (germline): MNHEY, SVGAGI. The CDR3 is 12 residues long. The V and J ends lost 7 bases and 15 bases respectively, with 19 bases between them. The CDR3 region is CASTGTLGVRYF. In DNA, the CDR3 is TGTGCCAGCACGGGGACCCTGGGTGTTCGGTACTTC.

This clonotype has at least ten counts. This chain connects TRBV6-2 or TRBV6-3 to TRBJ2-5, with a possible D match to TRBD1 (5 bases). Per the germline V gene, CDR1 is MNHEY and CDR2 is SVGEGT. The CDR3 loop spans 14 amino acids. V was pared by 4 bases and J by 2 bases, with 11 bases between. CDR3 bases: TGTGCCAGCAGTTGGCCTAACAGGCAAGAGACCCAGTACTTC. It translates to CASSWPNRQETQYF.

This clonotype occurred many times. The genes are TRBV5-1 and TRBJ2-7; TRBD1 matches 8 bases. CDR3 size: 13 residues. CDR1 and CDR2 (germline): SGHRS, YFSETQ. The J segment lost 3 bases and the V segment lost 4 bases, leaving 3 bases of the junction unmatched. The CDR3 loop reads CASSMGQDYEQYF. The CDR3, as DNA: TGCGCCAGCAGCATGGGACAGGACTACGAGCAGTACTTC.

V is TRBV7-9 and J is TRBJ2-2; the match to TRBD2 covers 8 bases. This CDR3 spans 15 amino acids. The V gene end was trimmed by 8 bases and the J gene end by 10 bases; junction bases not matched to a gene: 15. Looked up from germline, CDR1 is SEHNR and CDR2 is FQNEAQ (reference sequence). CDR3 in DNA: TGTGCCAGCCGGCTTGCTCAAGCGGGGGAGTTGGAGCTGTTTTTT. Amino acids: CASRLAQAGELELFF.

This clonotype was picked up many times. V gene TRBV7-2 combines with J gene TRBJ1-6; D is perhaps TRBD1 (5 bases). Germline loops: CDR1 SGHTA, CDR2 FQGNSA. V was cut by 2 bases and J by 7 bases, with 15 bases left in between. The CDR3 consists of 16 residues. The CDR3 protein is CASSLRAGSANSPLHF. Written as DNA, the CDR3 is TGTGCCAGCAGCTTACGGGCAGGGAGTGCGAATTCACCCCTCCACTTT.

There are a few counts of this clonotype. The chain has TRBV24-1 and TRBJ2-3, with a possible D match to TRBD2 (6 bases). V was clipped by 4 bases and J by 0 bases, with 16 bases between them. The germline V gene has CDR1 KGHDR and CDR2 SFDVKD. The CDR3 contains 17 residues. DNA of the CDR3: TGTGCCACCAGTGACCCCGTCGGCGGGACTAGCACAGATACGCAGTATTTT. Its translation is CATSDPVGGTSTDTQYF.

This clonotype was picked up a small number of times. The chain combines TRBV20-1 with TRBJ2-3; the D gene is possibly TRBD2 (5 bases). With 6 bases removed from V and 3 bases from J, the gap between germline ends came to 10 bases. CDR1 is DFQATT, CDR2 SNEGSKA, per germline (reference sequence). This CDR3 comprises 12 residues. CDR3 residues: CSADPGTDTQYF. Written as DNA, the CDR3 is TGCAGTGCGGACCCGGGGACAGATACGCAGTATTTT.

The J gene is TRBJ2-4, the V gene TRBV11-3, with a weak D call TRBD1 (6 bases). The CDR3 sequence is 14 residues long. Germline lookup yields CDR1 SGHNT and CDR2 YENEEA. Trimming left V 4 bases short and J 4 bases short, with 11 bases between. The CDR3 spells CASSYGQMKNIQYF. The CDR3 DNA follows: TGTGCCAGCAGCTACGGACAGATGAAAAACATTCAGTACTTC.

This clonotype was recorded at least ten times. The gene calls are TRBV4-2 and TRBJ2-1; 10 positions match TRBD2. The germline CDR1 and CDR2 sequences are LGHNA and YNFKEQ. The CDR3 totals 16 residues. The V segment lost 4 bases and the J segment 4 bases; nucleotides outside the gene matches: 7. Here the CDR3 reads CASSPTSGATYNEQFF. Written as DNA, the CDR3 is TGTGCCAGCAGCCCTACTAGCGGGGCCACTTACAATGAGCAGTTCTTC.

The chain uses TRBV10-3 and TRBJ2-7; 12 bases agree with TRBD2. The germline gives CDR1 ENHRY, CDR2 SYGVKD. The CDR3 loop spans 15 amino acids. With V trimmed by 6 bases and J by 6 bases, 9 bases remained unmatched. The CDR3 sequence: CAIRERLAGDGEQYF. DNA of the CDR3: TGTGCCATCAGAGAAAGACTAGCGGGAGATGGCGAGCAGTACTTC.

This clonotype came up many times. CDR3 nucleotides: TGCAGTGCTAGAGATCCCCAAGGACAGGGGCGCAGGGATCAGCCCCAGCATTTT. Encoded protein: CSARDPQGQGRRDQPQHF. The chain carries TRBV20-1 and TRBJ1-5, with 9 bases matching TRBD1. V shed 0 bases and J 5 bases; nucleotides not matched to a gene: 14. CDR1 is DFQATT and CDR2 is SNEGSKA in the germline V gene (reference sequence). This CDR3 spans 18 amino acids.

On this clonotype: The junction differs from germline at one of its ends, possibly a read error. This sequence joins TRBV7-2 and TRBJ1-2, with 9 bases that match TRBD1. CDR1 SGHTA and CDR2 FQGNSA come from the germline V gene. The CDR3 is 15 amino acids. CDR3 protein: CAGSLATGQGYGYTF. The CDR3 DNA sequence: TGTGCCGGCAGCTTAGCTACCGGACAGGGGTACGGCTACACCTTC.

The genes are TRBV9 and TRBJ2-3; D gene unclear. Per the germline V gene, CDR1 is SGDLS and CDR2 is YYNGEE. The CDR3 totals 13 residues. V gave up 0 bases and J gave up 7 bases, with 9 bases separating them. CDR3 in amino acids: CASSVGNGYTQYF. The DNA of the CDR3 is TGTGCCAGCAGCGTAGGTAACGGTTATACGCAGTATTTT.

In this sample, this clonotype turned up many times. V usage is TRBV28 and J usage is TRBJ2-6, with unresolved D. V was pared by 5 bases and J by 0 bases, with 8 bases between. The CDR3 is made up of 15 amino acids. Germline CDR1 reads MDHEN; CDR2 reads SYDVKM. The CDR3 bases are TGTGCCAGCAGTACGCAGAACTCTGGGGCCAACGTCCTGACTTTC. Residues: CASSTQNSGANVLTF.

With regard to this clonotype: With a much larger clone just one base away, this may be a read error. This chain links TRBV27 with TRBJ2-1; D is ambiguous. The tail of the sequence fits TRBJ2-7 better, so the J call may be wrong. The germline V gene encodes CDR1 MNHEY and CDR2 SMNVEV (reference sequence). The CDR3 consists of 15 residues. The CDR3 DNA reads as TGTGCCAGCAGAGCGCGTGGAAACTCCTACAATGAGCAGTACTTC. Its translation: CASRARGNSYNEQYF.

Details on this clonotype: Relative to the germline gene, one junction end is altered; a read error may explain this. The J gene is TRBJ2-1, the V gene TRBV5-1, with D possibly being TRBD1 or TRBD2 (6 bases each). The CDR3 has 15 amino acids. CDR1 and CDR2 (germline): SGHRS, YFSETQ. This CDR3 reads CAGSLGGSSYNEQFF. The CDR3, as DNA: TGCGCCGGCAGCTTAGGGGGGAGCTCCTACAATGAGCAGTTCTTC.

To note about this clonotype: A single base separates this from a much larger clone, so it may be a read error. This chain joins TRBV6-6 and TRBJ1-6, with D possibly matching TRBD1 (5 bases). CDR3 length equals 12 residues. With 5 bases removed from V and 18 bases from J, the gap between germline ends came to 17 bases. Germline loops: CDR1 MNHNY, CDR2 SVGAGI (reference sequence). In nucleotides, the CDR3 is TGTGCCAGCAGTCCACCGGGACCCTCCTCCCACTTT. It is translated as CASSPPGPSSHF.

Comments on this clonotype: A much bigger clone sits one base away, suggesting this may be a read error. The chain couples TRBV5-1 to TRBJ2-1; 8 nucleotides align to TRBD2. CDR1 SGHRS and CDR2 YFSETQ come from the germline V gene. After removal of 10 bases from V and 10 bases from J, the junction contained 19 bases not matched to a gene. This CDR3 region has 15 residues. The CDR3 nucleotides read TGCGCCGGCATCTATCTAGCGGGTGCCCCGGGGGAGCAGTTCTTC. Its translation: CAGIYLAGAPGEQFF.

This clonotype has ten or more counts. The V gene is TRBV7-2, the J gene TRBJ1-2; D possibly corresponds to TRBD1 (5 bases). V was shortened by 5 bases and J by 7 bases, with 14 bases between the two germline ends. CDR1 SGHTA and CDR2 FQGNSA come from the germline V gene. This CDR3 contains 13 residues. The CDR3 DNA sequence: TGTGCCAGCAGCCGGGACCGGTCGGGTGGCTACACCTTC. Translating gives CASSRDRSGGYTF.

Of note for this clonotype: At one of its ends the junction is not consistent with the germline gene, which may arise from a read error. The chain employs TRBV2 and TRBJ1-2; 7 bases line up with TRBD1. This CDR3 comprises 14 residues. Germline CDR1 reads SNHLY; CDR2 reads FYNNEI. CDR3 in DNA: TGTGCCTGCAGTGAACCCGACAGGGTCGATGGCTACACCTTC. Protein product: CACSEPDRVDGYTF.

This clonotype has only a few counts. Being one base from a much bigger clone, this may be a read error. The chain combines TRBV7-2 with TRBJ2-5, with 11 positions matching TRBD2. This CDR3 comprises 18 residues. V lost 1 base to trimming and J lost 0 bases; unmatched junction nucleotides: 7. The germline V gene has CDR1 SGHTA and CDR2 FQGNSA. The CDR3 here is CASSLELAGGRYQETQYF. CDR3 DNA sequence: TGTGCCAGCAGCTTAGAGCTAGCGGGGGGTCGGTACCAAGAGACCCAGTACTTC.

This clonotype came up a few times. The chain is built from TRBV6-4 and TRBJ2-1; D might be TRBD2 (7 bases). This CDR3 contains 14 residues. Germline lookup yields CDR1 MRHNA and CDR2 SNTAGT. V gave up 4 bases and J gave up 6 bases, with 13 bases separating them. The CDR3 sequence is CASSGGGPGNEQFF. Here the CDR3 DNA reads TGTGCCAGCAGTGGCGGGGGCCCGGGCAATGAGCAGTTCTTC.